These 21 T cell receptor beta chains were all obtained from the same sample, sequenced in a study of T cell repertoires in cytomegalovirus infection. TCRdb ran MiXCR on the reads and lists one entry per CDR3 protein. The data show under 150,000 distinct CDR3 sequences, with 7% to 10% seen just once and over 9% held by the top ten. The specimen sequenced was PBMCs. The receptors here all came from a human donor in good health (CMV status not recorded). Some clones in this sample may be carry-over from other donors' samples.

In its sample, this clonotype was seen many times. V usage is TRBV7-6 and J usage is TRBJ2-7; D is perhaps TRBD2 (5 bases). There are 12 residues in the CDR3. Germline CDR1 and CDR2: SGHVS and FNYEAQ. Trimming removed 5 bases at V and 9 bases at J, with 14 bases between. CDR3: CASSPPVAGQYF. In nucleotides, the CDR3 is TGTGCCAGCAGCCCCCCCGTTGCGGGGCAGTACTTC.

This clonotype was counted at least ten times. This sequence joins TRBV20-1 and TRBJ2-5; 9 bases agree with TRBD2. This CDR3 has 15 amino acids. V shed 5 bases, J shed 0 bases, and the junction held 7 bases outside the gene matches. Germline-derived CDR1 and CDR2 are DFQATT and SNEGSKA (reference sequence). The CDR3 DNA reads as TGCAGTGCTCCCATGGCGGGAGGGAACCAAGAGACCCAGTACTTC. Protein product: CSAPMAGGNQETQYF.

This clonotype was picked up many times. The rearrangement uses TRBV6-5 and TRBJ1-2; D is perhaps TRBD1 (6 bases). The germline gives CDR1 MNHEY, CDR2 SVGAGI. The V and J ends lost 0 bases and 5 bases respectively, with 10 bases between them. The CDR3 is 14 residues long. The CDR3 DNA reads TGTGCCAGCAGTTACTCGACAGGCGCGTATGGCTACACCTTC. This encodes CASSYSTGAYGYTF.

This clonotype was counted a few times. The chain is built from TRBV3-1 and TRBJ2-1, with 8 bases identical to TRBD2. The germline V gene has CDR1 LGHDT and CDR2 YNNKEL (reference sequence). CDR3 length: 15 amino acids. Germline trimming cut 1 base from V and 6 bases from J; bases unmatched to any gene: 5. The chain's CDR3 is CASSQGRGALNEQFF. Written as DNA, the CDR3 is TGTGCCAGCAGCCAAGGGCGGGGGGCCCTCAATGAGCAGTTCTTC.

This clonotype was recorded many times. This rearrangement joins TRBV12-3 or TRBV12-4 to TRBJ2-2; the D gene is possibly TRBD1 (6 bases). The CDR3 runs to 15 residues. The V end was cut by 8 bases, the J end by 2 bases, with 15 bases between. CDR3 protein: CASRFGQINTGELFF. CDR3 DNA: TGTGCCAGCCGATTCGGACAGATCAACACCGGGGAGCTGTTTTTT.

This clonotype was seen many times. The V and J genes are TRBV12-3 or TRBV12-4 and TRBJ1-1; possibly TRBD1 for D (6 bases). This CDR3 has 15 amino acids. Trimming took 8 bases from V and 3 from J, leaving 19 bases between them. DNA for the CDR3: TGTGCCAGCGCATCCGGCCGGGGGGCGTACACTGAAGCTTTCTTT. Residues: CASASGRGAYTEAFF.

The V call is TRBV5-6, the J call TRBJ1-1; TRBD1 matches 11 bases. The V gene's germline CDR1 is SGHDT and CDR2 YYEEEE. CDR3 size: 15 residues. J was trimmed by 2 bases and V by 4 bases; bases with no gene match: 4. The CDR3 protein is CASSARTGGNTEAFF. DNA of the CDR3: TGTGCCAGCAGCGCTAGGACAGGGGGCAACACTGAAGCTTTCTTT.

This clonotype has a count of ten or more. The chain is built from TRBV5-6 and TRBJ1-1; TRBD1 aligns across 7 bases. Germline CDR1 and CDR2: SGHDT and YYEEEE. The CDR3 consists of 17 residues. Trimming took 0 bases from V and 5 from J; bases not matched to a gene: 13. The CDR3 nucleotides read TGTGCCAGCAGCTTGGCTTTCTCCAGCAGGGGGGGGACTGAAGCTTTCTTT. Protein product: CASSLAFSSRGGTEAFF. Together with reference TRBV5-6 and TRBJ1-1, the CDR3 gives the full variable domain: DAGVTQSPTHLIKTRGQQVTLRCSPKSGHDTVSWYQQALGQGPQFIFQYYEEEERQRGNFPDRFSGHQFPNYSSELNVNALLLGDSALYLCASSLAFSSRGGTEAFFGQGTRLTVV.

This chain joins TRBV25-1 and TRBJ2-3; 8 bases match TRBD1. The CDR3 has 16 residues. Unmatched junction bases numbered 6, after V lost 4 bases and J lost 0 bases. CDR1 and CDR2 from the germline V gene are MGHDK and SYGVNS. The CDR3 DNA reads TGTGCCAGCAGTGCCTCAACAGGGGGGAGCACAGATACGCAGTATTTT. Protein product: CASSASTGGSTDTQYF.

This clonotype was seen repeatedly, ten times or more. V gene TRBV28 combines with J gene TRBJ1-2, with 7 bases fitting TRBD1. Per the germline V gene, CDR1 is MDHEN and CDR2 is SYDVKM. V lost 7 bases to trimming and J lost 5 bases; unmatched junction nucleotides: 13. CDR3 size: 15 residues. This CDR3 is CASTTSGTAAYGYTF. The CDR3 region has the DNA TGTGCCAGCACCACCTCCGGGACAGCAGCTTATGGCTACACCTTC.

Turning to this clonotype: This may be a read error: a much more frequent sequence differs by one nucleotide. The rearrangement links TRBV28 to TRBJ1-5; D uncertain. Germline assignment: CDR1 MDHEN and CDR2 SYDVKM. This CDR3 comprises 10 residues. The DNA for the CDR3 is TGTCCCAGCAGTTTACAGCCCCAGCATTTT. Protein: CPSSLQPQHF.

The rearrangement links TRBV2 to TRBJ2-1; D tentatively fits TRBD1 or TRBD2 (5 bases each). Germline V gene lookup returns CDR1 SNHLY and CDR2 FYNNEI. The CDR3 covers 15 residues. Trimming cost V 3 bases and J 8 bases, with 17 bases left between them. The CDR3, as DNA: TGTGCCAGCAGTGAGGGGTCGGGACCTATCGATGAGCAGTTCTTC. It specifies CASSEGSGPIDEQFF. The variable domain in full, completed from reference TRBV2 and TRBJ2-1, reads EPEVTQTPSHQVTQMGQEVILRCVPISNHLYFYWYRQILGQKVEFLVSFYNNEISEKSEIFDDQFSVERPDGSNFTLKIRSTKLEDSAMYFCASSEGSGPIDEQFFGPGTRLTVL.

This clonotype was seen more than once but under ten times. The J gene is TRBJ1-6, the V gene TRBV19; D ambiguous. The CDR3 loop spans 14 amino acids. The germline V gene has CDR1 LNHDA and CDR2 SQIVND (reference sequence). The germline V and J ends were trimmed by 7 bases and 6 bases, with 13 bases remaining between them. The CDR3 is CASTAPVRNSPLHF. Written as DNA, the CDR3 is TGTGCCAGTACCGCTCCTGTCCGTAATTCACCCCTCCACTTT.

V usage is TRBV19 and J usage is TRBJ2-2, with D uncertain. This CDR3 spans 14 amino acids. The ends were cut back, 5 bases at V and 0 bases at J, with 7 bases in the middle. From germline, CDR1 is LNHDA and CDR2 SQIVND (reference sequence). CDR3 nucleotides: TGTGCCAGTAGTTTGACACCGAACACCGGGGAGCTGTTTTTT. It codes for CASSLTPNTGELFF.

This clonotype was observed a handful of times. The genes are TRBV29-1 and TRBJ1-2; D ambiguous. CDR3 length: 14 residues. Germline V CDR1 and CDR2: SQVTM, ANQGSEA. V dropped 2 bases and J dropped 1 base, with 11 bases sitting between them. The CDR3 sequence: CSVELDRGNYGYTF. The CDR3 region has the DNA TGCAGCGTTGAATTGGACCGAGGTAACTATGGCTACACCTTC. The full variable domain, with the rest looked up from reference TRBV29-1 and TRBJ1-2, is SAVISQKPSRDICQRGTSLTIQCQVDSQVTMMFWYRQQPGQSLTLIATANQGSEATYESGFVIDKFPISRPNLTFSTLTVSNMSPEDSSIYLCSVELDRGNYGYTFGSGTRLTVV.

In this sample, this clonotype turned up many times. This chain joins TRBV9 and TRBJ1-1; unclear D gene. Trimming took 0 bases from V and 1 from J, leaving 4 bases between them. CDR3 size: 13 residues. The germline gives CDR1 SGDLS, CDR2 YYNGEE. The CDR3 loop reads CASSVAWNTEAFF. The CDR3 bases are TGTGCCAGCAGCGTAGCCTGGAACACTGAAGCTTTCTTT.

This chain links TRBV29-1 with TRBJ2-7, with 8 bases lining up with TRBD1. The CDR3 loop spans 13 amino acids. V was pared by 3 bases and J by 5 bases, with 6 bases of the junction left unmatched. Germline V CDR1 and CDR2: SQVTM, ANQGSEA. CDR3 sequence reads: CSVDGDRRNEQYF. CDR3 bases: TGCAGCGTTGACGGGGACAGGAGAAACGAGCAGTACTTC.

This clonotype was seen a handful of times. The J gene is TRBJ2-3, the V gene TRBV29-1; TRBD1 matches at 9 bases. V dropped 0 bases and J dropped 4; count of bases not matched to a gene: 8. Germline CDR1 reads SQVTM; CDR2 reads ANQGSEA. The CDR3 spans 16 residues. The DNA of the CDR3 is TGCAGCGTTGAAGATCCCCGGGACAGGGTGCCAGATACGCAGTATTTT. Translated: CSVEDPRDRVPDTQYF.

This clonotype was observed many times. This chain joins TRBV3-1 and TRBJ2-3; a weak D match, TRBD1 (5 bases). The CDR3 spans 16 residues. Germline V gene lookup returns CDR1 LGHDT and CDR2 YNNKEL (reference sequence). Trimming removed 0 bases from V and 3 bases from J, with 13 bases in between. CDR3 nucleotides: TGTGCCAGCAGCCAAGATCAGGGAAGTAGAACAGATACGCAGTATTTT. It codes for CASSQDQGSRTDTQYF.

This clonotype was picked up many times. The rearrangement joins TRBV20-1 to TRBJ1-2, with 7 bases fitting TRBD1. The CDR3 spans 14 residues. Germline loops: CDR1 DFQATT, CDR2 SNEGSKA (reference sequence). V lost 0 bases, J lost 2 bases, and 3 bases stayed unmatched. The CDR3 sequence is CSAREQTGNYGYTF. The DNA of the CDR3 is TGCAGTGCTAGAGAACAGACAGGGAACTATGGCTACACCTTC.

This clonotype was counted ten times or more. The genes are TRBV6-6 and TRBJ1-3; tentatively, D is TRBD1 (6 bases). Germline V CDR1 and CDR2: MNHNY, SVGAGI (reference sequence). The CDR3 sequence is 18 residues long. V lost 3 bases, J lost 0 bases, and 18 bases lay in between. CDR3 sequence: CASSYNTGPRISGNTIYF. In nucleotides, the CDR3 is TGTGCCAGCAGTTATAATACAGGGCCCCGAATCTCTGGAAACACCATATATTTT.